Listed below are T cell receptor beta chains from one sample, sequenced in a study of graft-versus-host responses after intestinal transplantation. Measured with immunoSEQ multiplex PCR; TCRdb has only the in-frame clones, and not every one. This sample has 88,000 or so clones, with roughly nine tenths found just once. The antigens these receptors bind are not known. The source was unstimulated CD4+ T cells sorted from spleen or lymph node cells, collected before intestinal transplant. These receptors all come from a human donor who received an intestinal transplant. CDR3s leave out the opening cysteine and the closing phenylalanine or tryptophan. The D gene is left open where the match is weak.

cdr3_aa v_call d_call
ASSPRDRSYGYT TRBV27 TRBD1
ASSQGGQYGYT TRBV5-4 TRBD1
ASSQDSPNQPQH TRBV19 -
ASSLGDSSGYT TRBV5-1 -
ASRDRGPGELF TRBV10-2 TRBD1
ASRTSPEAAQY TRBV5-1 -
ASTPGGRQGARETQY TRBV2 TRBD1
ASSRLAGAPGELF TRBV4-2 TRBD2
ATPGGLAGLDTQY TRBV5-8 TRBD2
ASSYSAGLGRPLH TRBV6-5 -
ASSGGQGFSYNSPLH TRBV6-1 TRBD1
ASSLAHRLAPYEQY TRBV7-8 TRBD2
ASSPRTGTKGNEKLF TRBV7-6 TRBD1
ASSAQTGAEETQY TRBV2 TRBD1
ASSRGQYYEQY TRBV6-5 -
SVDPPRGDTEAF TRBV29-1 -
ASPQGAGVDTQY TRBV5-1 -
ASSRGARDTEAF TRBV11-3 -
ASSYTTGQNYGYT TRBV6-5 TRBD1
ASSEGQGANYGYT TRBV6-1 TRBD1
ASSPKQGRGNYGYT TRBV18 -
ASSQKTGSENGYT TRBV7-9 TRBD1
ASRPAGSGETQY TRBV11-2 -
ASRLELAGGYEQY TRBV12-2 -
ASSDGSGANVLT TRBV6-4 -
ASGGEQF TRBV6-6 -
SVDGDSQRETQY TRBV29-1 TRBD1
ASSQEGGARTYEQY TRBV4-1 -
ASSSQRNPGTSGHNEQF TRBV7-3 TRBD2
ASSDLTYEQY TRBV2 -
ASSQAQGNSYEQY TRBV5-1 -
ASSLELATGELF TRBV5-1 TRBD2
ASSPDRGPGSPLH TRBV18 TRBD1
ASSPVAGGPNTGELF TRBV5-4 TRBD2
ASSDRGLNTEAF TRBV11-3 TRBD1
ASSSEGGDIQY TRBV5-1 -
ASSLTASRETQY TRBV7-3 -
ASSLVRGIEQY TRBV5-1 -
ASSSTGGGSDEQY TRBV5-1 TRBD2
ASSYSPQNEQY TRBV6-6 -
ASSVRRQGFHEQY TRBV25-1 TRBD1